This entry lists 30 T cell receptor beta chains sequenced from one sample in a study of patients and donors after allogeneic stem cell transplantation. MiXCR, applied by TCRdb to the RT-PCR reads, yields one record per CDR3 protein. The sample lists 150,000 to 200,000 distinct CDR3 sequences, 40% to 45% occurring once. Sequenced input: blood, either unsorted or a sorted T cell fraction (not recorded which). Every receptor here comes from a human donor who was either an allogeneic HSCT recipient or a stem cell or donor lymphocyte infusion donor (not recorded which). It is not recorded whose cells these are; they may come from a transplant donor.

This clonotype occurred once. The chain has TRBV7-9 and TRBJ1-2, with a possible D match to TRBD1 (5 bases). The CDR3 totals 15 residues. V lost 3 bases, J lost 6 bases, and 17 bases lay in between. Germline CDR1 reads SEHNR; CDR2 reads FQNEAQ (reference sequence). In DNA, the CDR3 is TGTGCCAGCAGCTTCAAAGGCGGAACGGGGCATGGCTACACCTTC. This translates into CASSFKGGTGHGYTF.

This chain links TRBV11-2 with TRBJ2-5; 8 bases match TRBD2. Germline CDR1 is SGHAT and CDR2 is FQNNGV. Trimming took 1 base from V and 5 from J; bases not matched to a gene: 6. The CDR3 length is 15 residues. The CDR3 spells CASSLGAGEYETQYF. As DNA, the CDR3 is TGTGCCAGCAGCTTAGGAGCGGGAGAGTATGAGACCCAGTACTTC.

This clonotype occurred once. V gene TRBV7-6 combines with J gene TRBJ1-5; perhaps TRBD1 as D (5 bases). The CDR3 is made up of 14 amino acids. Germline V gene lookup returns CDR1 SGHVS and CDR2 FNYEAQ. Trimming stripped 5 bases from V and 6 bases from J, with 14 bases between. The CDR3 region is CASSRLGAGQPQHF. DNA for the CDR3: TGTGCCAGCAGCCGCCTCGGGGCAGGTCAGCCCCAGCATTTT.

The chain links TRBV4-1 to TRBJ1-2; weak D call: TRBD1 (5 bases). Germline V gene data show CDR1 as MGHRA and CDR2 as YSYEKL. This CDR3 region has 16 residues. V lost 2 bases and J 0 bases, leaving 13 bases between the germline ends. The CDR3 DNA is TGCGCCAGCAGCCAACCGACAGCAAAATCTAACTATGGCTACACCTTC. This sequence encodes CASSQPTAKSNYGYTF.

This clonotype was detected a few times. This chain connects TRBV5-6 to TRBJ2-4; tentatively, D is TRBD2 (5 bases). The CDR3 totals 14 residues. The germline V and J ends were trimmed by 6 bases and 8 bases, with 18 bases remaining between them. The germline CDR1 and CDR2 sequences are SGHDT and YYEEEE. DNA of the CDR3: TGTGCCAGCACCCTAGGGCGGGCCGGGGACATTCAGTACTTC. This gives the protein CASTLGRAGDIQYF.

The chain joins TRBV2 to TRBJ1-5; no clear D. The V end was cut by 1 base, the J end by 0 bases, with 4 bases between. CDR3 size: 14 residues. Germline assignment: CDR1 SNHLY and CDR2 FYNNEI. The CDR3 sequence is CASSEGPSNQPQHF. The CDR3 DNA follows: TGTGCCAGCAGTGAAGGGCCTAGCAATCAGCCCCAGCATTTT.

CDR3 sequence: CATSDLTGGPNTEAFF. As DNA, the CDR3 is TGTGCCACCAGTGATTTGACGGGTGGCCCGAACACTGAAGCTTTCTTT. The chain recombines TRBV24-1 with TRBJ1-1; no firm D call. V gave up 0 bases and J gave up 1 base, with 11 bases separating them. This CDR3 has 16 amino acids. The germline CDR1 and CDR2 sequences are KGHDR and SFDVKD.

This chain links TRBV12-3 or TRBV12-4 with TRBJ1-2; D uncertain. This CDR3 region has 14 residues. With 7 bases removed from V and 2 bases from J, the gap between germline ends came to 14 bases. The CDR3 loop reads CASTSRPVNYGYTF. The DNA for the CDR3 is TGTGCCAGCACCTCGAGGCCGGTGAACTATGGCTACACCTTC.

This chain uses TRBV4-3 with TRBJ1-3; D is undetermined. Germline CDR1 LGHNA, CDR2 YSLEER. The ends were cut back, 4 bases at V and 4 bases at J, with 8 bases in the middle. The CDR3 has 13 residues. The CDR3 is CASSPSRGNTIYF. CDR3 sequence (DNA): TGCGCCAGCAGCCCCTCCCGGGGAAACACCATATATTTT.

This clonotype was seen only a few times. The V call is TRBV25-1, the J call TRBJ1-2; unclear D gene. The CDR3 loop spans 15 amino acids. Germline V gives CDR1 MGHDK, CDR2 SYGVNS. V was pared by 3 bases and J by 4 bases, with 15 bases between. In nucleotides, the CDR3 is TGTGCCAGCAGTGAGCTGGGCGGAGCTAGCTATGGCTACACCTTC. It is translated as CASSELGGASYGYTF.

The chain is built from TRBV11-2 and TRBJ1-2; no reliable D call. Trimming pared 5 bases from V and 2 bases from J, leaving 15 bases between. Germline CDR1 is SGHAT and CDR2 is FQNNGV. There are 15 residues in the CDR3. CDR3 residues: CASSRPYRRNYGYTF. The CDR3 nucleotides read TGTGCCAGCAGCCGGCCCTATAGGAGAAACTATGGCTACACCTTC.

This clonotype was picked up a small number of times. As DNA, the CDR3 is TGCGCCAGCAGCTCCGGGACAGGGGTTGGCTATGGCTACACCTTC. Its protein product is CASSSGTGVGYGYTF. The rearrangement uses TRBV5-1 and TRBJ1-2; 10 bases agree with TRBD1. The J segment lost 4 bases and the V segment lost 3 bases, leaving 6 bases of the junction unmatched. Germline loops: CDR1 SGHRS, CDR2 YFSETQ. The CDR3 is made up of 15 amino acids. The variable domain in full, completed from reference TRBV5-1 and TRBJ1-2, reads KAGVTQTPRYLIKTRGQQVTLSCSPISGHRSVSWYQQTPGQGLQFLFEYFSETQRNKGNFPGRFSGRQFSNSRSEMNVSTLELGDSALYLCASSSGTGVGYGYTFGSGTRLTVV.

This clonotype turned up a few times. The rearrangement joins TRBV12-3 or TRBV12-4 to TRBJ2-2, with 9 bases matching TRBD2. CDR3 length: 16 amino acids. Trimming took 1 base from V and 6 from J; bases not matched to a gene: 6. DNA for the CDR3: TGTGCCAGCAGTTTAGGGCTAGCGGGACAAGCCGGGGAGCTGTTTTTT. Its translation: CASSLGLAGQAGELFF.

The gene calls are TRBV10-3 and TRBJ2-1, with 9 bases matching TRBD1. Germline-derived CDR1 and CDR2 are ENHRY and SYGVKD. V trimming: 1 base; J trimming: 5 bases; junction bases outside the gene matches: 3. The CDR3 runs 15 residues. This chain's CDR3 is CAISEFGTGNNEQFF. The CDR3 coding sequence is TGTGCCATCAGTGAGTTTGGGACAGGGAACAATGAGCAGTTCTTC.

The CDR3 loop is CASSQDRGRDEAFF. The CDR3 DNA reads as TGTGCCAGCAGTCAGGACAGGGGGCGGGATGAAGCTTTCTTT. This sequence joins TRBV6-6 and TRBJ1-1; 11 bases line up with TRBD1. The trim removed 5 bases at V and 7 bases at J, leaving 6 bases unmatched. CDR1 and CDR2 (germline): MNHNY, SVGAGI (reference sequence). This CDR3 is 14 amino acids long.

This clonotype was seen a few times. The chain carries TRBV2 and TRBJ2-1; 13 nucleotides line up with TRBD2. J gave up 5 bases and V 8 bases, and 3 bases lay outside the gene matches. In germline, CDR1 is SNHLY, CDR2 FYNNEI. This CDR3 has 14 amino acids. CDR3 sequence (DNA): TGTGCCAGCTACGGGACTAGCGGGAACAATGAGCAGTTCTTC. Its translation: CASYGTSGNNEQFF.

This sequence joins TRBV19 and TRBJ2-7, with D possibly called TRBD1 or TRBD2 (5 bases each). From germline, CDR1 is LNHDA and CDR2 SQIVND (reference sequence). The CDR3 spans 13 residues. The V end lost 10 bases, the J end lost 1 base, and 14 bases lay between the germline ends. The CDR3 coding sequence is TGTGCCACCTCCGGGGACCGATCCTACGAGCAGTACTTC. This encodes CATSGDRSYEQYF.

J is TRBJ1-5 and V is TRBV28; D ambiguous. V was pared by 3 bases and J by 1 base, with 16 bases between. This CDR3 contains 17 residues. Germline V gives CDR1 MDHEN, CDR2 SYDVKM. CDR3 residues: CASSFDLDSTSNQPQHF. CDR3 sequence (DNA): TGTGCCAGCAGTTTCGATCTGGATTCGACGAGCAATCAGCCCCAGCATTTT.

This clonotype has a handful of counts. This rearrangement joins TRBV12-3 or TRBV12-4 to TRBJ1-3; TRBD1 is a possible D gene (6 bases). The CDR3 length is 15 residues. V gave up 6 bases and J gave up 0 bases, with 12 bases separating them. The CDR3 loop is CASSYGQRSGNTIYF. The CDR3 DNA reads TGTGCCAGCAGCTACGGACAGCGCTCTGGAAACACCATATATTTT.

The rearrangement joins TRBV28 to TRBJ2-1; perhaps TRBD2 as D (5 bases). This CDR3 spans 14 amino acids. V lost 4 bases to trimming and J lost 6 bases, with 13 bases between them. Germline V CDR1 and CDR2: MDHEN, SYDVKM. The CDR3 protein is CASSSLADVNEQFF. The CDR3 DNA reads TGTGCCAGCAGTTCCCTAGCCGACGTCAATGAGCAGTTCTTC.

There are a few counts of this clonotype. The rearrangement links TRBV12-3 or TRBV12-4 to TRBJ1-1; D is undetermined. The CDR3 runs to 13 residues. V lost 5 bases and J lost 1, with 8 bases in between. CDR3 amino acids: CASSTRPNTEAFF. The CDR3 DNA reads TGTGCCAGCAGTACCCGCCCGAACACTGAAGCTTTCTTT.

Details on this clonotype: One end of the junction is discordant with germline, which a read error may explain. The gene calls are TRBV7-7 and TRBJ2-5, with D hard to call. In germline, CDR1 is SSHAT, CDR2 FNYEAQ (reference sequence). The CDR3 is 13 residues long. The CDR3 region is CASSFGIQETQYF. CDR3 coding DNA: TGTGCTAGCAGCTTTGGCATCCAAGAGACCCAGTACTTC.

In regard to this clonotype: The limits of the CDR3 on the DNA are not certain, so only TCRdb's listed CDR3 is given. This sequence joins TRBV5-1 and TRBJ1-1; the table's D call, TRBD1, was not checked against the DNA. Inclusive of both ends, the CDR3 amounts to 15 amino acids. Germline CDR1 SGHRS, CDR2 YFSETQ. The CDR3 region is CASSFGSGGNTEAFF.

This clonotype was seen a handful of times. V is TRBV28 and J is TRBJ1-2; D call uncertain. Germline CDR1 and CDR2: MDHEN and SYDVKM. The CDR3 loop spans 13 amino acids. V was trimmed by 6 bases and J by 4 bases, leaving 12 bases between them. Here the CDR3 reads CASREGLSYGYTF. For the CDR3, the DNA is TGTGCCAGCAGAGAGGGTTTAAGCTATGGCTACACCTTC.

In its sample, this clonotype was seen a few times. This rearrangement joins TRBV7-6 to TRBJ1-5, with a tentative D call TRBD1 (5 bases). Trimming pared 4 bases from V and 4 bases from J, leaving 11 bases between. Germline V gene sequence: CDR1 SGHVS, CDR2 FNYEAQ. The CDR3 is 14 residues long. The CDR3 DNA is TGTGCCAGCAGCTACCTCGGGGGGAATCAGCCCCAGCATTTT. Amino acids: CASSYLGGNQPQHF.

V usage is TRBV3-1 and J usage is TRBJ1-1; 8 bases are shared with TRBD1. This CDR3 has 17 amino acids. From germline, CDR1 is LGHDT and CDR2 YNNKEL (reference sequence). The V segment lost 3 bases and the J segment 4 bases; nucleotides outside the gene matches: 13. The CDR3 spells CASSHRRTGTVGTEAFF. In DNA form, the CDR3 reads TGTGCCAGCAGCCATAGACGGACAGGGACGGTCGGCACTGAAGCTTTCTTT.

The gene calls are TRBV12-3 or TRBV12-4 and TRBJ1-5; D might be TRBD1 (6 bases). V was shortened by 7 bases and J by 6 bases, with 22 bases between the two germline ends. The CDR3 extends over 16 amino acids. The CDR3 here is CASMGAGKAESQPQHF. As DNA, the CDR3 is TGTGCCAGCATGGGGGCCGGGAAGGCAGAGAGTCAGCCCCAGCATTTT.

As concerns this clonotype: One end of the junction varies from germline; a read error may be responsible. The chain employs TRBV7-9 and TRBJ1-1; D is undetermined. Looked up from germline, CDR1 is SEHNR and CDR2 is FQNEAQ (reference sequence). This CDR3 has 15 amino acids. CDR3 sequence (DNA): TGTGCCAGCAGGGAAGGATCTTTTATGAACACTGAAGCTCTCTTT. Protein: CASREGSFMNTEALF.

The J gene is TRBJ1-1, the V gene TRBV3-1, with a tentative D call TRBD1 (6 bases). The CDR3 sequence is 15 residues long. V was cut by 3 bases and J by 1 base, with 12 bases left in between. Germline V gives CDR1 LGHDT, CDR2 YNNKEL (reference sequence). As DNA, the CDR3 is TGTGCCAGCAGCCAGACAGGCTTGGGGAACACTGAAGCTTTCTTT. Translation: CASSQTGLGNTEAFF.

V and J are TRBV20-1 and TRBJ1-1; D might be TRBD1 (5 bases). The CDR3 runs 12 residues. V dropped 6 bases and J dropped 5 bases, with 13 bases sitting between them. Germline CDR1 and CDR2: DFQATT and SNEGSKA (reference sequence). The chain's CDR3 is CSAPGSGTEAFF. The DNA of the CDR3 is TGCAGTGCCCCAGGGAGTGGAACTGAAGCTTTCTTT.